Listed here are 22 T cell receptor beta chains from one sample, sequenced in a study of blood T cells in healthy people across ages (dated by TCRdb to between 2014 and 2016). Receptors were amplified or captured by 5' RACE. The run used an Illumina HiSeq 2500. A second PCR of roughly 6 to 12 cycles was run with a J-beta primer mix and a sample-barcoded 5' primer. TCRdb redid the processing of the public reads, applying fastp at Q25 and MiXCR, and retained in-frame beta chains. Rows with one shared CDR3 protein collapse into an entry with the most common genes and DNA. The sample table contains 1.5 million to 2 million distinct CDR3 sequences; only one count was recorded for roughly 27% of them. The top ten constitute over 7% of the sample. The sample comprised blood. The receptor source for this set is a woman in her 30s in good health.

Comments on this clonotype: A junction end diverges from the germline sequence, so it may reflect a read error. The rearrangement uses TRBV19 and TRBJ2-1, with 12 bases that match TRBD2. The CDR3 runs 15 residues. Per the germline V gene, CDR1 is LNHDA and CDR2 is SQIVND (reference sequence). The CDR3 DNA is TGTACCAGTAGACATACTAGCGGGAGGTACAATGAGCAGTTCTTC. This encodes CTSRHTSGRYNEQFF.

This clonotype was counted a few times. At one end, the junction sequence differs from germline, possibly due to a read error. The chain couples TRBV6-2 or TRBV6-3 to TRBJ2-1; D possibly corresponds to TRBD1 (6 bases). The germline CDR1 and CDR2 sequences are MNHEY and SVGEGT. The CDR3 spans 15 residues. CDR3 in DNA: TGTGCCAGCAGTGATACCGGGACAAACTACAATGAGCGGTTCTTC. It yields the protein CASSDTGTNYNERFF.

This clonotype has at least ten counts. This chain connects TRBV6-1 to TRBJ2-1; no clear D gene. The CDR3 runs to 10 residues. The V end lost 4 bases, the J end lost 10 bases, and 5 bases lay between the germline ends. Germline CDR1 MNHNS, CDR2 SASEGT. The DNA for the CDR3 is TGTGCCAGCAGTGGAAGGGAGCAGTTCTTC. Translating gives CASSGREQFF.

The chain couples TRBV4-1 to TRBJ2-1; D is unresolved. Germline CDR1 MGHRA, CDR2 YSYEKL. The CDR3 is made up of 14 amino acids. The V end was cut by 3 bases, the J end by 9 bases, with 15 bases between. CDR3: CASSHGLEATEQFF. Here the CDR3 DNA reads TGCGCCAGCAGCCACGGTCTCGAAGCGACTGAGCAGTTCTTC.

For the CDR3, the DNA is TGTGCCAGCTCACCTGGGGGACTAGCGCCCGGTGAGCAGTTCTTC. Translating gives CASSPGGLAPGEQFF. The gene calls are TRBV18 and TRBJ2-1; TRBD2 aligns across 10 bases. The trim removed 3 bases at V and 9 bases at J, leaving 8 bases unmatched. The CDR3 is 15 amino acids. The germline gives CDR1 KGHSH, CDR2 LQKENI.

This clonotype was found a few times. The CDR3 bases are TGTGCCAGCAGTTTATCGAGCGGGGGAGGTGGAGAGCAGTTCTTC. This sequence encodes CASSLSSGGGGEQFF. The V and J genes are TRBV27 and TRBJ2-1; the match to TRBD2 covers 8 bases. The germline gives CDR1 MNHEY, CDR2 SMNVEV (reference sequence). V was clipped by 0 bases and J by 10 bases; unmatched bases: 8. The CDR3 sequence is 15 residues long.

V gene TRBV29-1 combines with J gene TRBJ1-1; possibly TRBD1 for D (5 bases). There are 14 residues in the CDR3. Deletions cut 6 bases from V and 1 base from J, with 15 bases between. From germline, CDR1 is SQVTM and CDR2 ANQGSEA. The CDR3 reads CSVAAGLTNTEAFF. The CDR3 nucleotides read TGCAGCGTAGCTGCGGGACTTACGAACACTGAAGCTTTCTTT. The full variable domain, its missing parts supplied by reference TRBV29-1 and TRBJ1-1, is SAVISQKPSRDICQRGTSLTIQCQVDSQVTMMFWYRQQPGQSLTLIATANQGSEATYESGFVIDKFPISRPNLTFSTLTVSNMSPEDSSIYLCSVAAGLTNTEAFFGQGTRLTVV.

The chain employs TRBV7-2 and TRBJ1-1; TRBD1 matches 7 bases. The germline gives CDR1 SGHTA, CDR2 FQGNSA. V was clipped by 5 bases and J by 4 bases; unmatched bases: 7. The CDR3 consists of 14 residues. CDR3 residues: CASSRTGQLTEAFF. CDR3 in DNA: TGTGCCAGCAGCCGTACGGGACAGCTCACTGAAGCTTTCTTT.

The CDR3 nucleotides read TGTGCCAGCAGCCCCACCGGAGCGGGGGGTCTCTGGGAGCAGTTCTTC. Its protein is CASSPTGAGGLWEQFF. The V gene is TRBV11-2, the J gene TRBJ2-1; 9 bases line up with TRBD2. Germline CDR1 is SGHAT and CDR2 is FQNNGV. Trimming removed 5 bases from V and 10 bases from J; junction bases left unmatched: 15. The CDR3 contains 16 residues.

The chain recombines TRBV5-1 with TRBJ2-2, with D perhaps matching TRBD1 (6 bases). CDR1 is SGHRS, CDR2 YFSETQ, per germline. This CDR3 has 16 amino acids. Trimming took off 3 bases at V and 7 bases at J, with 19 bases between the two ends. The DNA of the CDR3 is TGCGCCAGCAGCTCCAGAGCTACAGGGAGCGGCGGGGAGCTGTTTTTT. Its translation is CASSSRATGSGGELFF.

The V gene is TRBV3-1, the J gene TRBJ2-7; 10 bases agree with TRBD1. The germline V gene has CDR1 LGHDT and CDR2 YNNKEL (reference sequence). The CDR3 has 16 amino acids. V lost 4 bases, J lost 4 bases, and 10 bases stayed unmatched. As DNA, the CDR3 is TGTGCCAGCAGCCGGGGACTCGGGACAGGGGTTTACGAGCAGTACTTC. Protein sequence: CASSRGLGTGVYEQYF.

This clonotype has a count of ten or more. V usage is TRBV5-6 and J usage is TRBJ2-5; D is ambiguous. V was shortened by 0 bases and J by 5 bases, with 17 bases between the two germline ends. The CDR3 runs 16 residues. Germline loops: CDR1 SGHDT, CDR2 YYEEEE. Here the CDR3 reads CASSLDWKLGYETQYF. The CDR3 DNA reads as TGTGCCAGCAGCTTGGACTGGAAGCTCGGGTACGAGACCCAGTACTTC.

The V call is TRBV14, the J call TRBJ2-3; TRBD2 matches at 10 bases. CDR3 length: 16 residues. V shed 0 bases and J 5 bases; nucleotides not matched to a gene: 5. Germline V gives CDR1 SGHDN, CDR2 FVKESK. This chain's CDR3 is CASSQEPAGGRDTQYF. Written as DNA, the CDR3 is TGTGCCAGCAGCCAAGAGCCAGCGGGAGGGCGAGATACGCAGTATTTT.

The genes are TRBV28 and TRBJ1-5; D uncertain. The CDR3 totals 12 residues. CDR1 MDHEN and CDR2 SYDVKM come from the germline V gene. The ends were cut back, 6 bases at V and 7 bases at J, with 10 bases in the middle. The CDR3 sequence is CASRFFLQPQHF. CDR3 nucleotide sequence: TGTGCCAGCAGGTTTTTTCTCCAGCCCCAGCATTTT.

The V gene is TRBV4-3, the J gene TRBJ1-1; 8 positions agree with TRBD1. V trimming: 5 bases; J trimming: 6 bases; junction bases outside the gene matches: 14. Germline CDR1 is LGHNA and CDR2 is YSLEER. The CDR3 is 16 residues long. In DNA form, the CDR3 reads TGCGCCAGCAGCGAAGGGCAGGGGGCAAATGGCTCTGAAGCTTTCTTT. It is translated as CASSEGQGANGSEAFF.

V is TRBV2 and J is TRBJ2-2; TRBD1 aligns across 9 bases. The CDR3 has 14 amino acids. The V segment lost 4 bases and the J segment 7 bases; nucleotides outside the gene matches: 4. The germline V gene encodes CDR1 SNHLY and CDR2 FYNNEI. CDR3 nucleotides: TGTGCCAGCAGTGGACAGGGGGTCGGCGGGGAGCTGTTTTTT. Translated: CASSGQGVGGELFF.

Turning to this clonotype: A read error may be the cause here, since a much bigger clone is one base away. The DNA of the CDR3 is TGTGCCTGCAGCTGGGACAGGGCGAGCTCCGAGCAGTACTTC. Translated, it gives CACSWDRASSEQYF. This chain links TRBV6-6 with TRBJ2-7; 9 bases align to TRBD1. From germline, CDR1 is MNHNY and CDR2 SVGAGI (reference sequence). This CDR3 comprises 14 residues.

CDR3 DNA sequence: TGTGCCAGCAGTTTGGGCGGGGGGATGGGAGAGACCCAGTACTTC. This codes for CASSLGGGMGETQYF. This rearrangement joins TRBV12-3 or TRBV12-4 to TRBJ2-5; the match to TRBD2 covers 8 bases. This CDR3 region has 15 residues. The V and J ends lost 3 bases and 4 bases, in that order; junction bases with no gene match: 7.

This clonotype has more than one count but fewer than ten. V gene TRBV5-6 combines with J gene TRBJ2-3; either TRBD1 or TRBD2 may supply D (6 bases each). Germline V lookup: CDR1 SGHDT, CDR2 YYEEEE. The V gene lost 3 bases and the J gene lost 10 bases, with 15 bases spanning the gap. The CDR3 is 13 residues long. The CDR3 spells CASSSYRDSAQYF. CDR3 bases: TGTGCCAGCAGCTCCTACAGGGACTCTGCGCAGTATTTT. Looking up the rest from reference TRBV5-6 and TRBJ2-3 gives the full variable domain: DAGVTQSPTHLIKTRGQQVTLRCSPKSGHDTVSWYQQALGQGPQFIFQYYEEEERQRGNFPDRFSGHQFPNYSSELNVNALLLGDSALYLCASSSYRDSAQYFGPGTRLTVL.

In regard to this clonotype: Its ends do not fully match the called genes, so a read error is possible. V and J are TRBV10-3 and TRBJ2-7, with D hard to call. This CDR3 has 12 amino acids. The germline CDR1 and CDR2 sequences are ENHRY and SYGVKD. The CDR3 loop is CAISNNAYEQYF. The CDR3 nucleotides read TGCGCCATCAGCAACAACGCCTACGAGCAGTACTTC.

Remarks on this clonotype: Given a much more abundant clone one base away, this may be a read error. The chain employs TRBV7-2 and TRBJ2-3, with a possible D match to TRBD1 (5 bases). V dropped 0 bases and J dropped 9 bases, with 10 bases sitting between them. Germline V gives CDR1 SGHTA, CDR2 FQGNSA. The CDR3 runs 13 residues. The DNA for the CDR3 is TGTGCCAGCAGCTTAGCCGACCCAGGGACGCAGTATTTT. Translated: CASSLADPGTQYF.

The table lists this clonotype with a few counts. The chain employs TRBV28 and TRBJ2-5; D not resolved. This CDR3 comprises 15 residues. Trimming removed 3 bases at V and 2 bases at J, with 13 bases between. CDR1 and CDR2 from the germline V gene are MDHEN and SYDVKM. The DNA of the CDR3 is TGTGCCAGCAGTTTTAAGAGTGGTAGACAAGAGACCCAGTACTTC. This sequence encodes CASSFKSGRQETQYF.